A single sample gave rise to the 19 T cell receptor beta chains below, sequenced in a study of blood T cells in healthy people across ages. A second PCR of roughly 7 to 11 cycles used a sample-barcoded 5' primer and a J-beta primer mix. TCRdb reprocessed the 5' RACE reads via MiXCR and lists one record per CDR3 protein. The data contain hundreds of thousands of distinct CDR3 sequences, roughly 34% of them singletons. Sequencing was carried out using blood. The source of these receptors is a man between 18 and 35 years old in good health.

This clonotype has a handful of counts. The chain joins TRBV20-1 to TRBJ1-4, with 7 bases fitting TRBD1. The CDR3 contains 13 residues. The J segment lost 16 bases and the V segment lost 5 bases, leaving 16 bases of the junction unmatched. CDR1 is DFQATT, CDR2 SNEGSKA, per germline (reference sequence). The CDR3 nucleotides read TGCAGTGCTCCTACTGACGGAGCCGGGACAGCGTTTTTT. Amino acids: CSAPTDGAGTAFF.

This clonotype was detected ten times or more. This chain connects TRBV6-6 to TRBJ1-1; 8 bases fit TRBD1. Unmatched junction bases numbered 5, after V lost 7 bases and J lost 1 base. The CDR3 is 14 residues long. CDR1 MNHNY and CDR2 SVGAGI come from the germline V gene (reference sequence). CDR3 in DNA: TGTGCCAGCATGACAGGGGATGGGAACACTGAAGCTTTCTTT. This gives the protein CASMTGDGNTEAFF.

The CDR3, as DNA: TGTGCCAGCAGCGTTGGGGGGATAGCGACAGATACGCAGTATTTT. Its protein is CASSVGGIATDTQYF. The chain has TRBV12-3 or TRBV12-4 and TRBJ2-3; possibly TRBD2 for D (6 bases). The CDR3 is 15 residues long. V lost 6 bases and J lost 3, with 16 bases in between.

This clonotype has just a few counts. The chain uses TRBV19 and TRBJ1-1, with a weak D call TRBD1 (6 bases). Trimming shortened V by 7 bases and J by 1 base, and 19 bases separated the two germline ends. The CDR3 runs to 16 residues. Germline V gives CDR1 LNHDA, CDR2 SQIVND (reference sequence). The CDR3 protein is CASNLLDRSGNTEAFF. As DNA, the CDR3 is TGTGCCAGTAACCTTCTCGACAGGTCGGGGAACACTGAAGCTTTCTTT.

This clonotype appeared a few times. CDR3 DNA sequence: TGTGCCAGCAGCTACCGTCCCGGGACAGGGACCGATACGCAGTATTTT. This sequence encodes CASSYRPGTGTDTQYF. The V call is TRBV7-2, the J call TRBJ2-3; 9 bases match TRBD1. J lost 6 bases, V lost 4 bases, and 11 bases had no gene match. The CDR3 has 16 residues. The V gene's germline CDR1 is SGHTA and CDR2 FQGNSA. The complete variable domain, with remaining parts taken from reference TRBV7-2 and TRBJ2-3, reads GAGVSQSPSNKVTEKGKDVELRCDPISGHTALYWYRQSLGQGLEFLIYFQGNSAPDKSGLPSDRFSAERTGGSVSTLTIQRTQQEDSAVYLCASSYRPGTGTDTQYFGPGTRLTVL.

This clonotype came up a few times. V gene TRBV20-1 combines with J gene TRBJ2-1; a possible D gene is TRBD1 (6 bases). The CDR3 is 14 residues long. From germline, CDR1 is DFQATT and CDR2 SNEGSKA (reference sequence). V lost 5 bases, J lost 5 bases, and 16 bases lay in between. DNA of the CDR3: TGCAGTGCTTACCCGGGACAAATAAACAATGAGCAGTTCTTC. Its translation is CSAYPGQINNEQFF.

The chain couples TRBV4-3 to TRBJ2-1, with TRBD1 identical over 8 bases. With 0 bases clipped from V and 6 bases from J, the junction kept 10 bases outside the gene matches. CDR3 length equals 17 residues. Germline CDR1 LGHNA, CDR2 YSLEER. Here the CDR3 reads CASSQDHRNQGANEQFF. The CDR3 nucleotides are TGCGCCAGCAGCCAAGATCATCGAAATCAGGGGGCCAATGAGCAGTTCTTC.

This clonotype was counted between two and nine times. The chain couples TRBV2 to TRBJ2-1, with 8 bases matching TRBD1. With 5 bases clipped from V and 4 bases from J, the junction kept 7 bases outside the gene matches. Germline values: CDR1 SNHLY, CDR2 FYNNEI. CDR3 length: 15 amino acids. CDR3 nucleotide sequence: TGTGCCAGCAGTCAGACAGGGGAAGAGTACAATGAGCAGTTCTTC. Translating it yields CASSQTGEEYNEQFF.

V usage is TRBV29-1 and J usage is TRBJ2-3; TRBD2 agrees at 10 bases. V was pared by 7 bases and J by 6 bases, with 7 bases of the junction left unmatched. CDR3 length equals 13 residues. Looked up from germline, CDR1 is SQVTM and CDR2 is ANQGSEA. CDR3 bases: TGCAGCGGCGGGACTAGCGCGGGGGATACGCAGTATTTT. Its translation is CSGGTSAGDTQYF.

This clonotype has just a few counts. The rearrangement links TRBV4-2 to TRBJ2-3; tentative D call: TRBD2 (6 bases). From germline, CDR1 is LGHNA and CDR2 YNFKEQ. V lost 0 bases to trimming and J lost 2 bases, with 15 bases between them. CDR3 length: 17 residues. Here the CDR3 reads CASSQDRASAVTDTQYF. As DNA, the CDR3 is TGTGCCAGCAGCCAAGACCGGGCTAGCGCAGTCACAGATACGCAGTATTTT.

This clonotype has just a few counts. This rearrangement joins TRBV2 to TRBJ1-4; D is uncertain. CDR3 length equals 11 residues. Germline lookup yields CDR1 SNHLY and CDR2 FYNNEI. V gave up 2 bases and J gave up 15 bases, with 10 bases separating them. CDR3: CASSEQNTLFF. DNA of the CDR3: TGTGCCAGCAGTGAACAGAATACGTTGTTTTTT.

The rearrangement links TRBV4-2 to TRBJ1-2, with D perhaps matching TRBD1 (6 bases). Germline V CDR1 and CDR2: LGHNA, YNFKEQ. V was shortened by 0 bases and J by 7 bases, with 9 bases between the two germline ends. The CDR3 spans 13 residues. The CDR3 coding sequence is TGTGCCAGCAGCCAAGACGGACAGTCTGGCTACACCTTC. Its translation is CASSQDGQSGYTF.

This clonotype was picked up one time. The chain employs TRBV12-3 or TRBV12-4 and TRBJ2-1, with TRBD2 matching over 8 bases. This CDR3 is built from 13 residues. V dropped 1 base and J dropped 10; count of bases not matched to a gene: 3. The CDR3 loop is CASSLDAGGEQFF. The CDR3, as DNA: TGTGCCAGCAGTTTAGACGCGGGGGGCGAGCAGTTCTTC.

Concerning this clonotype itself: Just one base apart from a much larger clone, this may be a read error. The chain combines TRBV5-1 with TRBJ2-1; 7 bases fit TRBD1. The tail of the sequence fits TRBJ2-7 better, so the J call may be wrong. CDR1 and CDR2 from the germline V gene are SGHRS and YFSETQ. The CDR3 is 15 amino acids. In DNA, the CDR3 is TGCGCCAGCACTGATAGGGACAGATCCTACAATGAGCAGTACTTC. It is translated as CASTDRDRSYNEQYF.

This clonotype was picked up a small number of times. The chain links TRBV4-3 to TRBJ2-1; 10 bases fit TRBD1. Germline lookup yields CDR1 LGHNA and CDR2 YSLEER. V was pared by 3 bases and J by 7 bases, with 3 bases of the junction left unmatched. This CDR3 is built from 14 residues. CDR3 nucleotides: TGCGCCAGCAGCCAGGACAGGGGGGGGAATGAGCAGTTCTTC. Translation: CASSQDRGGNEQFF.

This clonotype was seen just once. The CDR3 reads CASSKVQGLLTDTQYF. CDR3 coding DNA: TGTGCCAGCAGCAAGGTACAGGGGCTGCTCACAGATACGCAGTATTTT. The chain carries TRBV5-5 and TRBJ2-3; 7 bases match TRBD1. Germline values: CDR1 SGHKS, CDR2 YYEKEE (reference sequence). The junction had 10 bases not matched to a gene; V was cut back by 4 bases and J by 2 bases. This CDR3 contains 16 residues.

With respect to this clonotype: A much larger clone differs by one base, so this may be a read error. The CDR3 protein is CASSYSGGGNEQFF. DNA for the CDR3: TGTGCCAGCAGTTACAGCGGGGGGGGCAATGAGCAGTTCTTC. The rearrangement joins TRBV2 to TRBJ2-1; the match to TRBD2 covers 10 bases. From germline, CDR1 is SNHLY and CDR2 FYNNEI. The CDR3 runs 14 residues. The ends lost 5 bases at V and 6 bases at J; junction bases unmatched: 4.

The gene calls are TRBV12-3 or TRBV12-4 and TRBJ2-1; a weak D match, TRBD1 (6 bases). This CDR3 region has 15 residues. V shed 6 bases and J shed 6 bases, with 18 bases lying between them. The CDR3 nucleotides are TGTGCCAGCAGGTCGACAGGCAAATCGGGCAATGAGCAGTTCTTC. This encodes CASRSTGKSGNEQFF.

This clonotype was picked up a small number of times. This chain uses TRBV5-6 with TRBJ2-1; TRBD2 matches at 11 bases. The CDR3 length is 16 residues. The germline V gene has CDR1 SGHDT and CDR2 YYEEEE. V lost 5 bases and J lost 7; bases outside the gene matches: 11. The CDR3 DNA reads TGTGCCAGCAGTTTCCTGGAACTAGCGGGGGTAAATGAGCAGTTCTTC. Translating gives CASSFLELAGVNEQFF.